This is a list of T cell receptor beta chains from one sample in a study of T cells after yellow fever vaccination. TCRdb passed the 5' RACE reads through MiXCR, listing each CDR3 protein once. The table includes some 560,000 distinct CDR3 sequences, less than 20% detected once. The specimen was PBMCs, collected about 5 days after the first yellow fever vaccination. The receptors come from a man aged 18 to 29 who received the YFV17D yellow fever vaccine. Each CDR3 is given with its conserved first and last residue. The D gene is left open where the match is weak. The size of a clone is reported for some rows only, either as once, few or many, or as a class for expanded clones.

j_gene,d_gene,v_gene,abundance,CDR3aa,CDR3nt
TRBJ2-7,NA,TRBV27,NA,CASSSAPSLPYEQYF,TGTGCCAGCAGTTCCGCCCCGTCTCTCCCCTACGAGCAGTACTTC
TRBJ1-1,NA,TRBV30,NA,CAWRRAVNTEAFF,TGTGCCTGGAGGAGGGCTGTGAACACTGAAGCTTTCTTT
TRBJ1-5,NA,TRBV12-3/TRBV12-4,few,CASRGISAGNQPQHF,TGTGCCAGCAGGGGAATTTCGGCCGGCAATCAGCCCCAGCATTTT
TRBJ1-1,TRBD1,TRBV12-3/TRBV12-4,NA,CASRDRGVAFF,TGTGCCAGCAGAGACAGGGGGGTAGCTTTCTTT
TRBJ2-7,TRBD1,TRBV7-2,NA,CASSPWDRPLEQYF,TGTGCCAGCAGCCCTTGGGACAGGCCCCTCGAGCAGTACTTC
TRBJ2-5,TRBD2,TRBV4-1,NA,CASSHRGRGASQETQYF,TGCGCCAGCAGCCACAGAGGGCGGGGGGCGTCCCAAGAGACCCAGTACTTC
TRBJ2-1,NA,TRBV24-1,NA,CATSDPGGDNEQFF,TGTGCCACCAGTGATCCGGGTGGAGACAATGAGCAGTTCTTC
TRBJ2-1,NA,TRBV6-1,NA,CASSRPSYNEQFF,TGTGCCAGCAGCAGGCCCTCCTACAATGAGCAGTTCTTC
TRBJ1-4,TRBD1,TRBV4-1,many,CASSQGQEKLFF,TGCGCCAGCAGCCAGGGACAGGAAAAACTGTTTTTT
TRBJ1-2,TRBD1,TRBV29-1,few,CSVAGTGDHDSYGYTF,TGCAGCGTGGCCGGGACAGGGGATCACGATTCCTATGGCTACACCTTC
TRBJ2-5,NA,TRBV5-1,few,CASSKTPPGQETQYF,TGCGCCAGCAGCAAGACTCCGCCGGGCCAAGAGACCCAGTACTTC
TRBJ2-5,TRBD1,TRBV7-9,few,CASSRDRVGQETQYF,TGTGCCAGCTCCCGGGACAGGGTCGGCCAAGAGACCCAGTACTTC
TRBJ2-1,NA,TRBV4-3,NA,CASSQLQGGLNEQFF,TGCGCCAGCAGCCAACTCCAGGGGGGGCTCAATGAGCAGTTCTTC
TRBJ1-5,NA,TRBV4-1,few,CASSQVLRNQPQHF,TGCGCCAGCAGCCAAGTCCTTCGAAATCAGCCCCAGCATTTT
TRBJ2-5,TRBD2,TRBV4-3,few,CASSQDSSGGQTQYF,TGCGCCAGCAGCCAAGATAGCAGCGGGGGACAGACCCAGTACTTC
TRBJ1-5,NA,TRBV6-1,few,CASRRADSNQPQHF,TGTGCCAGCAGGAGGGCCGATAGCAATCAGCCCCAGCATTTT
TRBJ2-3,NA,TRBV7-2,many,CASSLGVGRHTDTQYF,TGTGCCAGCAGCTTGGGGGTTGGCAGACACACAGATACGCAGTATTTT
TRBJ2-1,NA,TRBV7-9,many,CASSSRQAGTYNEQFF,TGTGCCAGCAGCTCCAGACAGGCTGGGACCTACAATGAGCAGTTCTTC
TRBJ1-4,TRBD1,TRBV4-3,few,CASSQGLWTGFGKLFF,TGCGCCAGCAGCCAAGGGTTGTGGACAGGGTTTGGAAAACTGTTTTTT
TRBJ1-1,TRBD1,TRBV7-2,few,CASSFRTGATEAFF,TGTGCCAGCAGCTTTAGGACAGGGGCCACTGAAGCTTTCTTT
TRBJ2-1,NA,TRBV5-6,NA,CASSSLFPKNYNEQFF,TGTGCCAGCAGCTCCCTCTTCCCCAAAAATTACAATGAGCAGTTCTTC
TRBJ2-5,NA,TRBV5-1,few,CASSPRRVDETQYF,TGCGCCAGCAGCCCACGAAGGGTAGACGAGACCCAGTACTTC
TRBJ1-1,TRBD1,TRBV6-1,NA,CASSEGGTGSYTEAFF,TGTGCCAGCAGTGAGGGGGGGACAGGGAGTTACACTGAAGCTTTCTTT
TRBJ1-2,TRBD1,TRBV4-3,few,CASSQGGTGAYGYTF,TGCGCCAGCAGCCAAGGGGGGACAGGGGCGTATGGCTACACCTTC
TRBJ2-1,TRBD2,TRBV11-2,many,CASSLLAGGANEQFF,TGTGCCAGCAGCCTCCTAGCGGGGGGGGCTAATGAGCAGTTCTTC
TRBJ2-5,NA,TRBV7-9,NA,CASSLGLGVQETQYF,TGTGCCAGCAGTCTAGGGCTAGGTGTACAAGAGACCCAGTACTTC
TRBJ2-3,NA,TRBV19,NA,CASSIWPTGGTDTQYF,TGTGCCAGTAGTATTTGGCCGACGGGGGGCACAGATACGCAGTATTTT
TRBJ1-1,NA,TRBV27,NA,CASNLRLGYTEAFF,TGTGCCAGCAACCTCAGGTTGGGATACACTGAAGCTTTCTTT
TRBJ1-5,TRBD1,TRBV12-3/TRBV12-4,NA,CASSPQGALTMPQHF,TGTGCCAGCAGTCCTCAGGGGGCCTTGACAATGCCCCAGCATTTT
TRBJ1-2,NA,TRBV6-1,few,CASSEIGPPLQGYTF,TGTGCCAGCAGTGAAATAGGGCCTCCACTCCAAGGCTACACCTTC
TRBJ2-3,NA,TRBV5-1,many,CASSLDGGRQSDTQYF,TGCGCCAGCAGCTTGGATGGGGGCCGGCAGTCAGATACGCAGTATTTT
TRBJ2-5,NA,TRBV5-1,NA,CASSDSGRTGETQYF,TGCGCCAGCAGCGATAGTGGCAGAACTGGGGAGACCCAGTACTTC
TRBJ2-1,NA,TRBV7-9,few,CASSKIGNEQFF,TGTGCCAGCAGTAAAATCGGGAATGAGCAGTTCTTC
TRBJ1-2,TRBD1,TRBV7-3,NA,CASSFPGQGYTF,TGTGCCAGCAGCTTTCCGGGACAGGGCTACACCTTC
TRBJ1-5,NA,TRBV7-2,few,CASSVDDWGGGQPQHF,TGTGCCAGCAGCGTGGATGATTGGGGCGGGGGTCAGCCCCAGCATTTT
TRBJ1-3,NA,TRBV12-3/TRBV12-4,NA,CASSLVQRGNTIYF,TGTGCCAGCAGTTTAGTTCAGCGGGGAAACACCATATATTTT
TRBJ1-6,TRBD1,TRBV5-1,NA,CASSLTGTENSPLHF,TGCGCCAGCAGCTTGACCGGGACAGAGAATTCACCCCTCCACTTT
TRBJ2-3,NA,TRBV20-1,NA,CSASPNRQRSTDTQYF,TGCAGTGCTAGTCCGAACCGGCAGAGAAGCACAGATACGCAGTATTTT
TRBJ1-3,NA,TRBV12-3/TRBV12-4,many,CASSQGLNGNTIYF,TGTGCCAGCAGTCAAGGACTGAATGGAAACACCATATATTTT
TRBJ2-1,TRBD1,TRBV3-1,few,CASSRGTGRLFF,TGTGCCAGCAGCCGCGGGACAGGACGTTTGTTCTTC
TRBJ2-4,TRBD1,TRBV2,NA,CAFSPPRRTGGAKNIQYF,TGTGCCTTCAGTCCTCCCCGTCGGACAGGGGGAGCCAAAAACATTCAGTACTTC
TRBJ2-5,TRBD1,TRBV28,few,CASSKQGAPRETQYF,TGTGCCAGCAGTAAACAGGGGGCGCCCCGGGAGACCCAGTACTTC
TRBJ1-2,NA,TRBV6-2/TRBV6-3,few,CASSQSTTYGYTF,TGTGCCAGCAGTCAGAGCACAACCTATGGCTACACCTTC
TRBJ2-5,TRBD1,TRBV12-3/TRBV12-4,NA,CASSRRQGPRETQYF,TGTGCCAGCAGCCGAAGACAGGGACCCCGGGAGACCCAGTACTTC
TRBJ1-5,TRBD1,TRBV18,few,CASSPGTGGYIQPQHF,TGTGCCAGCTCACCCGGGACAGGGGGCTATATTCAGCCCCAGCATTTT
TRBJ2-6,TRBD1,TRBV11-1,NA,CASSSWDRGSGANVLTF,TGTGCCAGCAGCTCCTGGGACAGGGGGTCTGGGGCCAACGTCCTGACTTTC
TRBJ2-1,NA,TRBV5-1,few,CASSFRNRDEQFF,TGCGCCAGCAGCTTCAGGAATAGGGATGAGCAGTTCTTC